The T cell receptor (beta chain) under discussion was sequenced for a study of blood T cell repertoires in COVID-19. Study overall: COVID-19 samples from acute and convalescent phases originated in the United States, Italy and Spain. PBMCs, B-cell-depleted T cells, or T cells were the source of the cDNA or gDNA that made up the material.

Trimming cost V 6 bases and J 8 bases; bases outside gene matches: 14. Germline V CDR1 and CDR2: MDHEN, SYDVKM. The CDR3 consists of 15 residues. In the authors' methods: Estimates of nucleated cell counts were drawn from the amplification of reference gene primers. The assay was immunoSEQ multiplex PCR, and TCRdb's table has in-frame clones only and misses some. V and J calls and clone size come straight from that table; D and trimming were deduced from the DNA. The sample contains around 150,000 clones, approximately 81% of which appear only once. The chain carries TRBV28 and TRBJ1-2; TRBD1 matches 8 bases. The sequenced sample was peripheral blood. The sequence was collected from a human donor with acute or convalescent COVID-19. The donor label of this sample is uncertain. DNA for the CDR3: TGTGCCAGCAGCGACATCGTCACAGGGGGGAGGGGCTACACCTTC. It translates to CASSDIVTGGRGYTF.